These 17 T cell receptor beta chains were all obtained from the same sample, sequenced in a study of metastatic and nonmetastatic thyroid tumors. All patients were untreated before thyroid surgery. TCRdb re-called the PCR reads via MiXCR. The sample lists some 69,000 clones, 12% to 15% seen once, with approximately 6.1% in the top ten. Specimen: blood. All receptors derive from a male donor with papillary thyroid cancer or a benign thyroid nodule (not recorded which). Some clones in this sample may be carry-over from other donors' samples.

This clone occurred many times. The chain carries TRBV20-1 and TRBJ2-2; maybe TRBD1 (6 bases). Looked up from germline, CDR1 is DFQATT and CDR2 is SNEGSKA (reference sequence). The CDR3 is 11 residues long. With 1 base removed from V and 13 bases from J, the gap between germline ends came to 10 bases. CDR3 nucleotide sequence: TGCAGTGCTAGAGGCCAGGGGCCGCTGTTTTTT. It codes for CSARGQGPLFF.

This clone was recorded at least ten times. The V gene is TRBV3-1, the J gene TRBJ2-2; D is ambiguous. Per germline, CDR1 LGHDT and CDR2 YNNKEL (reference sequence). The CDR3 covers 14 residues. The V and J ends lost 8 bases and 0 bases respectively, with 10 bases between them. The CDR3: CASEAYANTGELFF. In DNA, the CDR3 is TGTGCCAGCGAGGCGTACGCGAACACCGGGGAGCTGTTTTTT.

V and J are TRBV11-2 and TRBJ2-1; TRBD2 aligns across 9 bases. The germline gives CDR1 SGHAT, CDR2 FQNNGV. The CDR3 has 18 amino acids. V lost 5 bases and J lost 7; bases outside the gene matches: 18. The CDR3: CASSPYRPSGMAKNEQFF. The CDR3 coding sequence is TGTGCCAGCAGCCCATATCGTCCTAGCGGGATGGCCAAAAATGAGCAGTTCTTC.

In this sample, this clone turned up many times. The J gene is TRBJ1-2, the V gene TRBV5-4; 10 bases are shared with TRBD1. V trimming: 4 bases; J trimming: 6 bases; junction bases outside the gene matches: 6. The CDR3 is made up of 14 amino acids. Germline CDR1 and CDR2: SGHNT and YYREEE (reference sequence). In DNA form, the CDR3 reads TGTGCCAGCAGCCGCGGACAGGGGGAAAATGGCTACACCTTC. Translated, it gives CASSRGQGENGYTF. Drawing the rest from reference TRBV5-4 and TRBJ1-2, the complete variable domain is ETGVTQSPTHLIKTRGQQVTLRCSSQSGHNTVSWYQQALGQGPQFIFQYYREEENGRGNFPPRFSGLQFPNYSSELNVNALELDDSALYLCASSRGQGENGYTFGSGTRLTVV.

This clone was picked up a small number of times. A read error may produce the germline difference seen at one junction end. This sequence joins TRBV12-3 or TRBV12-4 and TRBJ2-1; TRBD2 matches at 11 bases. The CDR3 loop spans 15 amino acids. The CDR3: CASSTVLAGEGERFF. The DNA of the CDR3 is TGTGCCAGCAGCACGGTACTAGCGGGAGAAGGGGAGCGGTTCTTC.

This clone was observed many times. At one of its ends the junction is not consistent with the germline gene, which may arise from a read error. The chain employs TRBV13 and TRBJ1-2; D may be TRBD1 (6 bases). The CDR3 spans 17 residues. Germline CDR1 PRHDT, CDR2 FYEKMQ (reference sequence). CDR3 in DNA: TGTGCCAACAGCTTGGGGGCCTACGGGAGCGGGGGCTATGGCTACACCTTC. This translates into CANSLGAYGSGGYGYTF.

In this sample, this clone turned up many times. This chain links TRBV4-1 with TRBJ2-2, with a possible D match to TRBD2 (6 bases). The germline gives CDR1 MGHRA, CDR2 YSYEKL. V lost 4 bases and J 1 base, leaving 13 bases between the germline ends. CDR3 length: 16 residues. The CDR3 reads CASSLQGGMNTGELFF. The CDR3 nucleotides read TGCGCCAGCAGCCTGCAGGGCGGGATGAACACCGGGGAGCTGTTTTTT.

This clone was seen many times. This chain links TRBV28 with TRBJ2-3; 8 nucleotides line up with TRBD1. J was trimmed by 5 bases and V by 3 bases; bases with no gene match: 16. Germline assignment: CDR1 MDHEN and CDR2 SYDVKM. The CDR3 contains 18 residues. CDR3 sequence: CASSFTGGPSAVEDTQYF. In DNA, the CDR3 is TGTGCCAGCAGTTTCACAGGGGGGCCTAGCGCGGTTGAAGATACGCAGTATTTT. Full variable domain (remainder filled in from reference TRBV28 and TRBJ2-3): DVKVTQSSRYLVKRTGEKVFLECVQDMDHENMFWYRQDPGLGLRLIYFSYDVKMKEKGDIPEGYSVSREKKERFSLILESASTNQTSMYLCASSFTGGPSAVEDTQYFGPGTRLTVL.

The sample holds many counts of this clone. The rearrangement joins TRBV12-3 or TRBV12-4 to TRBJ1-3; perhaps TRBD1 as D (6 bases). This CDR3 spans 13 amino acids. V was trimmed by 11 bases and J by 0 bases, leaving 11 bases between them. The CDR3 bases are TGTGCCCACAGGGTCAGCTCTGGAAACACCATATATTTT. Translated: CAHRVSSGNTIYF.

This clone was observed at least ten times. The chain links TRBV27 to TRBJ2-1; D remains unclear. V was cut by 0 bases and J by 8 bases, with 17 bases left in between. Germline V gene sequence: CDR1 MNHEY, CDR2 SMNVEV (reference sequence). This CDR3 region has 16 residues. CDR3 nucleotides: TGTGCCAGCAGTTTATCTGGGAACCATCGGGTTTATGAGCAGTTCTTC. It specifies CASSLSGNHRVYEQFF.

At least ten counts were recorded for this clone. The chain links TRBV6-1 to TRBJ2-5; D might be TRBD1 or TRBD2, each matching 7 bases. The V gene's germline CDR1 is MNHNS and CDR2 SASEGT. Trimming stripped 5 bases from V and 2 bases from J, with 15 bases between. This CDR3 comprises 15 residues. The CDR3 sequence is CASSWEGALQETQYF. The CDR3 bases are TGTGCCAGCAGTTGGGAGGGGGCACTTCAAGAGACCCAGTACTTC.

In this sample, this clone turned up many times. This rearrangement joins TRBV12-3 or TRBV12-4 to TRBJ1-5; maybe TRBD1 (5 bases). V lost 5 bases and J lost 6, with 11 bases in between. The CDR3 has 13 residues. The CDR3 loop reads CASSPQGSQPQHF. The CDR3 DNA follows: TGTGCCAGCAGTCCTCAGGGTAGTCAGCCCCAGCATTTT.

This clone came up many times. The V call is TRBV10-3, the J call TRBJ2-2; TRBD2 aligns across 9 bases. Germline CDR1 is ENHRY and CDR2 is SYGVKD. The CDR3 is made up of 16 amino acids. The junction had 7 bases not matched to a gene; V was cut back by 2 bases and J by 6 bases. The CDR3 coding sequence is TGTGCCATCAGTGAGATGCTAGCGGGATCGTCCGGGGAGCTGTTTTTT. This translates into CAISEMLAGSSGELFF.

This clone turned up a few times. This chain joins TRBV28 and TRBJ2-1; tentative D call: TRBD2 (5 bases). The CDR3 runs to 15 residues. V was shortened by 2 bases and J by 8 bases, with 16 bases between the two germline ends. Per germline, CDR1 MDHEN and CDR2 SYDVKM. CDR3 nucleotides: TGTGCCAGCAGTTTAGCGGGTCCCTGGAATCATGAGCAGTTCTTC. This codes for CASSLAGPWNHEQFF.

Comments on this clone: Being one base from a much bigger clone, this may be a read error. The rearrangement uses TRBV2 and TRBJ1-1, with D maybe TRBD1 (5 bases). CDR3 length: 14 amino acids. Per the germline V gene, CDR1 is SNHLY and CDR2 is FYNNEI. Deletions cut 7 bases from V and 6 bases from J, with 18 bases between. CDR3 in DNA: TGTGCCAGCACCTTGGACAACCGGCCAGCTGAAGCTTTCTTT. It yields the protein CASTLDNRPAEAFF.

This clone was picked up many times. The CDR3 loop reads CASRDPQGETEAFF. The CDR3 DNA reads as TGTGCCAGCCGGGACCCACAGGGGGAAACTGAAGCTTTCTTT. The J gene is TRBJ1-1, the V gene TRBV28; 8 bases fit TRBD1. The CDR3 sequence is 14 residues long. V lost 8 bases, J lost 5 bases, and 10 bases stayed unmatched. Per the germline V gene, CDR1 is MDHEN and CDR2 is SYDVKM.

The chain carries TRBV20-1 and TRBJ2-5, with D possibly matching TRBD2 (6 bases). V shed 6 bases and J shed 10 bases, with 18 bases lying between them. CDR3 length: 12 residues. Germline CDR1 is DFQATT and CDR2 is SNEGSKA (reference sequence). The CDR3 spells CSAKEGRDIQYF. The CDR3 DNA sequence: TGCAGTGCAAAGGAGGGGAGAGATATCCAGTACTTC.